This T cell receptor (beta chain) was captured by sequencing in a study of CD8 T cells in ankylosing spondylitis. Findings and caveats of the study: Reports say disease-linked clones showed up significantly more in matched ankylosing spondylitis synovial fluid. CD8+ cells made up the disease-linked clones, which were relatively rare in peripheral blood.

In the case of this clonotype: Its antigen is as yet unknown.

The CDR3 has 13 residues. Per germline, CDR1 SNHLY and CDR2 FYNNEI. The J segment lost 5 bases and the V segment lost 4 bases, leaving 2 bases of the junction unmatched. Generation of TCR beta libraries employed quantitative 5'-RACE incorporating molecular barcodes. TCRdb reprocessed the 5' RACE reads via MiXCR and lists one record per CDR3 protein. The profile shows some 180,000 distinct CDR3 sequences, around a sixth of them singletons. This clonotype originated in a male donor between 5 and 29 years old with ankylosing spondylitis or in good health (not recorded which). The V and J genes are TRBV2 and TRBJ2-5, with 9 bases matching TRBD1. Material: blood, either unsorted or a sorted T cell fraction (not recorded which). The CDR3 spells CASSGQGVETQYF. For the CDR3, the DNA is TGTGCCAGCAGTGGACAGGGGGTTGAGACCCAGTACTTC.